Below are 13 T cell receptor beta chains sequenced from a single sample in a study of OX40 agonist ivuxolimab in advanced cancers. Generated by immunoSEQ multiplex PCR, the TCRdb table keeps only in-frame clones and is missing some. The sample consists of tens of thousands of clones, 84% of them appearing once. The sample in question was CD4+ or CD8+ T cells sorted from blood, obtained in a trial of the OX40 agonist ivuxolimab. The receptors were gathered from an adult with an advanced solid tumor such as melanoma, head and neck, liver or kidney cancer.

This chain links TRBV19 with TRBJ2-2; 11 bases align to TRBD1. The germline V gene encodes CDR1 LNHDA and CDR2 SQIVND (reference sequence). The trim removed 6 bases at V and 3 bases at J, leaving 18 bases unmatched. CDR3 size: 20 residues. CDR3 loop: CASRYGHPTGQGAHTGELFF. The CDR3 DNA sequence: TGTGCCAGTAGGTACGGACATCCCACCGGACAGGGGGCGCACACCGGGGAGCTGTTTTTT.

The CDR3, as DNA: TGTGCCAGCAGCGCAGGGGACAGCGGTGGGGTAGCTTTCTTT. Translated: CASSAGDSGGVAFF. The chain carries TRBV9 and TRBJ1-1, with 7 bases fitting TRBD1. Trimming at V came to 3 bases and at J to 10 bases, leaving 12 bases not matched to a gene. This CDR3 is built from 14 residues. Germline loops: CDR1 SGDLS, CDR2 YYNGEE. The full variable domain, in which reference TRBV9 and TRBJ1-1 provide the parts outside the CDR3, is DSGVTQTPKHLITATGQRVTLRCSPRSGDLSVYWYQQSLDQGLQFLIQYYNGEERAKGNILERFSAQQFPDLHSELNLSSLELGDSALYFCASSAGDSGGVAFFGQGTRLTVV.

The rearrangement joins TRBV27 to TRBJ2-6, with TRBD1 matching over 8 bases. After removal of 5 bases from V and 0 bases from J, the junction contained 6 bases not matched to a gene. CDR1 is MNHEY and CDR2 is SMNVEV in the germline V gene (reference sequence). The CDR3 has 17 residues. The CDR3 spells CASSQTGVGSGANVLTF. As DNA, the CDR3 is TGTGCCAGCAGTCAGACAGGGGTTGGCTCTGGGGCCAACGTCCTGACTTTC. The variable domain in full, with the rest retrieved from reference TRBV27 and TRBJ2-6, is EAQVTQNPRYLITVTGKKLTVTCSQNMNHEYMSWYRQDPGLGLRQIYYSMNVEVTDKGDVPEGYKVSRKEKRNFPLILESPSPNQTSLYFCASSQTGVGSGANVLTFGAGSRLTVL.

CDR3: CASSPTGTGEAFF. In nucleotides, the CDR3 is TGTGCCAGCAGCCCGACCGGGACAGGTGAAGCTTTCTTT. The V gene is TRBV7-9, the J gene TRBJ1-1; 8 bases are shared with TRBD1. The germline V gene encodes CDR1 SEHNR and CDR2 FQNEAQ (reference sequence). The CDR3 spans 13 residues. The trim removed 5 bases at V and 7 bases at J, leaving 6 bases unmatched.

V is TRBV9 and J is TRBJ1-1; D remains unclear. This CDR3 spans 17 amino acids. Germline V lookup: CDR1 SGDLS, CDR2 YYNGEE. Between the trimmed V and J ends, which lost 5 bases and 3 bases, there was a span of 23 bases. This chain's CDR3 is CASSSQTYDVGHTEAFF. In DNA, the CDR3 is TGTGCCAGCAGTTCCCAGACCTATGACGTTGGGCACACTGAAGCTTTCTTT. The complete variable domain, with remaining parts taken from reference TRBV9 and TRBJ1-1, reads DSGVTQTPKHLITATGQRVTLRCSPRSGDLSVYWYQQSLDQGLQFLIQYYNGEERAKGNILERFSAQQFPDLHSELNLSSLELGDSALYFCASSSQTYDVGHTEAFFGQGTRLTVV.

Here the CDR3 reads CASSHPGQGPGYTF. CDR3 bases: TGTGCCAGCAGCCACCCGGGACAGGGCCCTGGCTACACCTTC. V is TRBV14 and J is TRBJ1-2; 9 nucleotides agree with TRBD1. The V gene end was trimmed by 3 bases and the J gene end by 7 bases; junction bases not matched to a gene: 6. The CDR3 loop spans 14 amino acids. From germline, CDR1 is SGHDN and CDR2 FVKESK.

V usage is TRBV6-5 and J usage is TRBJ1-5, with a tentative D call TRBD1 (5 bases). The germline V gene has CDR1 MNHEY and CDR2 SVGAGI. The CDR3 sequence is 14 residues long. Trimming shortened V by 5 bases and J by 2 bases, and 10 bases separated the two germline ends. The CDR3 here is CASSVGLGNQPQHF. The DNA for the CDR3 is TGTGCCAGCAGTGTGGGGCTGGGCAATCAGCCCCAGCATTTT.

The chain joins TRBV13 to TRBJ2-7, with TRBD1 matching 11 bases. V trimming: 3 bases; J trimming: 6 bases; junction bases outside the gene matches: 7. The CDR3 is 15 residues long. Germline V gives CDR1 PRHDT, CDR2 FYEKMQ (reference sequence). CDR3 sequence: CASSFGQGASSEQYF. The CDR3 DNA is TGTGCCAGCAGCTTCGGACAGGGGGCTTCGTCCGAGCAGTACTTC. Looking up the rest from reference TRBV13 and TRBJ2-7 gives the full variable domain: AAGVIQSPRHLIKEKRETATLKCYPIPRHDTVYWYQQGPGQDPQFLISFYEKMQSDKGSIPDRFSAQQFSDYHSELNMSSLELGDSALYFCASSFGQGASSEQYFGPGTRLTVT.

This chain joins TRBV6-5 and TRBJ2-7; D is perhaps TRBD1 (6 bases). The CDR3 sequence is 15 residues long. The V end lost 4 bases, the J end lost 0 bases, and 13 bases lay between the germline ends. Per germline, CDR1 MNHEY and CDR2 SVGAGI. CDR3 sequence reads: CASSLGQPTSYEQYF. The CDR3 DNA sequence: TGTGCCAGCAGTTTGGGACAACCTACCTCCTACGAGCAGTACTTC.

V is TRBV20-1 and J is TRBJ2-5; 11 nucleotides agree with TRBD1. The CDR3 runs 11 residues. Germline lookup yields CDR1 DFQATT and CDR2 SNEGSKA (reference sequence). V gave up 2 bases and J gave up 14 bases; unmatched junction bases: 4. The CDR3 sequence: CSARRDRGFYF. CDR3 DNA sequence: TGCAGTGCTAGACGGGACAGGGGGTTCTACTTC.

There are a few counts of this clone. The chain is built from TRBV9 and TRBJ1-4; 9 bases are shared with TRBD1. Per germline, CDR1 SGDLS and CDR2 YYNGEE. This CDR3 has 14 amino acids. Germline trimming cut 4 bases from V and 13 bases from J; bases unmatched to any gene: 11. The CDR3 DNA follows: TGTGCCAGCAGCCCCGGGGACAGGGTGTATCGACTGTTTTTT. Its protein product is CASSPGDRVYRLFF.

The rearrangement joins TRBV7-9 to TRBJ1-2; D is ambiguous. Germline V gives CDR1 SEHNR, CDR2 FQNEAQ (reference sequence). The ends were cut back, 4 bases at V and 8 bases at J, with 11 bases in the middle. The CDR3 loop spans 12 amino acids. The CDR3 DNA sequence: TGTGCCAGCAGCTCAGGATGGGAGGGCTACACCTTC. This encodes CASSSGWEGYTF. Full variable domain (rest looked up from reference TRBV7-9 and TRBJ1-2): DTGVSQNPRHKITKRGQNVTFRCDPISEHNRLYWYRQTLGQGPEFLTYFQNEAQLEKSRLLSDRFSAERPKGSFSTLEIQRTEQGDSAMYLCASSSGWEGYTFGSGTRLTVV.

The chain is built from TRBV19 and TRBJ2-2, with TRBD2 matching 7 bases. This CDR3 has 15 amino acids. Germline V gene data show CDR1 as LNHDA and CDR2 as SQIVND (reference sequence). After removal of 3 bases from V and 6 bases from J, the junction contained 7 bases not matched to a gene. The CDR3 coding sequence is TGTGCCAGTAGTATCGGGGGGTCCATGGCCGGGGAGCTGTTTTTT. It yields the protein CASSIGGSMAGELFF.